Listed here are 22 T cell receptor beta chains from one sample, sequenced in a study of response to subunit inactivated influenza vaccine. TCRdb analysed the RT-PCR reads with MiXCR anew, one entry per CDR3 protein. The profile shows a few hundred thousand distinct CDR3 sequences, approximately 7.3% of them singletons. The source material was PBMCs from blood, sampled roughly 24 months after vaccination. The source is a man between 45 and 75 years old who received an inactivated influenza vaccine.

This clonotype occurred a few times. This chain links TRBV27 with TRBJ2-1; 10 bases fit TRBD1. Germline V lookup: CDR1 MNHEY, CDR2 SMNVEV (reference sequence). The ends lost 9 bases at V and 4 bases at J; junction bases unmatched: 6. The CDR3 has 14 amino acids. The CDR3 sequence is CASRQGAPYNEQFF. In nucleotides, the CDR3 is TGTGCCAGTAGACAGGGGGCGCCGTACAATGAGCAGTTCTTC.

V is TRBV20-1 and J is TRBJ1-2; D is undetermined. Per germline, CDR1 DFQATT and CDR2 SNEGSKA (reference sequence). V was shortened by 1 base and J by 6 bases, with 9 bases between the two germline ends. This CDR3 is built from 12 residues. The CDR3, as DNA: TGCAGTGCTAGAGTGGGAGAGGATGGCTACACCTTC. The encoded protein is CSARVGEDGYTF.

This clonotype was found a few times. The rearrangement uses TRBV9 and TRBJ1-1; the match to TRBD1 covers 8 bases. V trimming: 0 bases; J trimming: 4 bases; junction bases outside the gene matches: 2. From germline, CDR1 is SGDLS and CDR2 YYNGEE. This CDR3 has 14 residues. In nucleotides, the CDR3 is TGTGCCAGCAGCGTAGACACAGGGGGCACTGAAGCTTTCTTT. It is translated as CASSVDTGGTEAFF.

This clonotype has a count of ten or more. V usage is TRBV29-1 and J usage is TRBJ1-2, with D tentatively TRBD1 (6 bases). Germline V gene lookup returns CDR1 SQVTM and CDR2 ANQGSEA. The germline V and J ends were trimmed by 7 bases and 5 bases, with 11 bases remaining between them. The CDR3 has 11 residues. Here the CDR3 DNA reads TGCAGCGCTTCAGGGGTTTATGGCTACACCTTC. As protein: CSASGVYGYTF.

The J gene is TRBJ2-1, the V gene TRBV6-2 or TRBV6-3; 10 positions match TRBD2. Germline-derived CDR1 and CDR2 are MNHEY and SVGEGT. CDR3 length: 15 amino acids. V dropped 7 bases and J dropped 9; count of bases not matched to a gene: 12. CDR3 nucleotides: TGTGCCAGCAACCCGAGCGGGGGGGTCGGAGGTGAGCAGTTCTTC. The encoded protein is CASNPSGGVGGEQFF.

The chain has TRBV20-1 and TRBJ1-1, with D perhaps TRBD1 (6 bases). Between the trimmed V and J ends, which lost 2 bases and 4 bases, there was a span of 17 bases. Germline CDR1 and CDR2: DFQATT and SNEGSKA (reference sequence). This CDR3 is 15 amino acids long. The CDR3 reads CSARPRGQVTTEAFF. CDR3 DNA sequence: TGCAGTGCTAGACCCCGGGGGCAGGTTACCACTGAAGCTTTCTTT.

This clonotype was recorded at least ten times. The chain couples TRBV20-1 to TRBJ1-1, with 8 bases lining up with TRBD1. The CDR3 consists of 14 residues. V lost 5 bases, J lost 3 bases, and 8 bases stayed unmatched. Germline V lookup: CDR1 DFQATT, CDR2 SNEGSKA (reference sequence). This CDR3 reads CSAGRTGRDTEAFF. CDR3 in DNA: TGCAGTGCTGGGAGGACAGGGAGAGACACTGAAGCTTTCTTT.

A few counts support this clonotype. The chain combines TRBV7-9 with TRBJ1-1; TRBD1 matches at 9 bases. Germline CDR1 and CDR2: SEHNR and FQNEAQ (reference sequence). This CDR3 contains 16 residues. V shed 3 bases and J 1 base; nucleotides not matched to a gene: 6. The CDR3 DNA reads as TGTGCCAGCAGCTTGCTTCCGGGACAGGGGAACACTGAAGCTTTCTTT. This codes for CASSLLPGQGNTEAFF.

Details on this clonotype: Being one base from a much bigger clone, this may be a read error. The J gene is TRBJ1-3, the V gene TRBV24-1, with D unresolved. V was pared by 2 bases and J by 9 bases, with 7 bases between. The CDR3 has 12 residues. Germline lookup yields CDR1 KGHDR and CDR2 SFDVKD. The CDR3 coding sequence is TGTGCCACCAGTGATTACCGGGGCACCATATATTTT. It is translated as CATSDYRGTIYF.

This clonotype has just a few counts. The chain employs TRBV7-8 and TRBJ2-1, with D perhaps matching TRBD2 (6 bases). V lost 1 base, J lost 9 bases, and 16 bases lay in between. This CDR3 has 15 amino acids. Germline assignment: CDR1 SGHVS and CDR2 FQNEAQ. The CDR3 protein is CASSLDLGLRGEQFF. The CDR3, as DNA: TGTGCCAGCAGCTTAGATTTGGGCCTGCGGGGTGAGCAGTTCTTC.

This clonotype was seen a few times. This rearrangement joins TRBV20-1 to TRBJ2-5; a possible D gene is TRBD2 (6 bases). The CDR3 spans 15 residues. Per germline, CDR1 DFQATT and CDR2 SNEGSKA (reference sequence). V was pared by 5 bases and J by 2 bases, with 18 bases between. As DNA, the CDR3 is TGCAGTGCTCTCGACCGGGGGAGCCCGCAAGAGACCCAGTACTTC. Translating it yields CSALDRGSPQETQYF.

This clonotype appeared many times. This chain joins TRBV12-3 or TRBV12-4 and TRBJ2-1; a possible D gene is TRBD1 (6 bases). Trimming took off 7 bases at V and 5 bases at J, with 12 bases between the two ends. The CDR3 runs 13 residues. Here the CDR3 reads CASNRDADNEQFF. CDR3 sequence (DNA): TGTGCCAGCAACAGGGATGCGGACAATGAGCAGTTCTTC.

The sample holds many counts of this clonotype. The chain is built from TRBV7-2 and TRBJ2-7, with D hard to call. Germline CDR1 is SGHTA and CDR2 is FQGNSA. Trimming left V 1 base short and J 3 bases short, with 10 bases between. This CDR3 contains 14 residues. The CDR3 protein is CASSLGGQNYEQYF. The CDR3 bases are TGTGCCAGCAGCTTAGGAGGCCAGAACTACGAGCAGTACTTC.

The J gene is TRBJ2-1, the V gene TRBV5-4, with TRBD2 matching 16 bases. CDR1 SGHNT and CDR2 YYREEE come from the germline V gene (reference sequence). The V segment lost 2 bases and the J segment 8 bases; nucleotides outside the gene matches: 13. The CDR3 is 19 amino acids. The CDR3 DNA reads as TGTGCCAGCAGCTTACCTAAGGGACTAGCGGGAGGGGGGTCCGATGAGCAGTTCTTC. It encodes CASSLPKGLAGGGSDEQFF. Together with reference TRBV5-4 and TRBJ2-1, the CDR3 gives the full variable domain: ETGVTQSPTHLIKTRGQQVTLRCSSQSGHNTVSWYQQALGQGPQFIFQYYREEENGRGNFPPRFSGLQFPNYSSELNVNALELDDSALYLCASSLPKGLAGGGSDEQFFGPGTRLTVL.

This clonotype turned up a few times. This chain uses TRBV20-1 with TRBJ2-7; D might be TRBD1 (5 bases). The germline CDR1 and CDR2 sequences are DFQATT and SNEGSKA (reference sequence). This CDR3 has 13 residues. V lost 3 bases, J lost 1 base, and 10 bases lay in between. The CDR3 coding sequence is TGCAGTGCTAGGGACACCCGTTCCTACGAGCAGTACTTC. Amino acids: CSARDTRSYEQYF.

This clonotype was recorded at least ten times. The CDR3 here is CASSDGTGGVEQYF. The CDR3 coding sequence is TGCGCCAGCAGCGACGGGACAGGAGGTGTCGAGCAGTACTTC. The chain links TRBV5-1 to TRBJ2-7; 8 bases align to TRBD1. The CDR3 is 14 amino acids. Per the germline V gene, CDR1 is SGHRS and CDR2 is YFSETQ. V trimming: 4 bases; J trimming: 6 bases; junction bases outside the gene matches: 9.

This clonotype has a handful of counts. The V gene is TRBV4-3, the J gene TRBJ2-2; possible D gene TRBD1, 6 bases. The V end lost 0 bases, the J end lost 6 bases, and 14 bases lay between the germline ends. From germline, CDR1 is LGHNA and CDR2 YSLEER. There are 16 residues in the CDR3. Here the CDR3 reads CASSQDRVRGPGELFF. In nucleotides, the CDR3 is TGCGCCAGCAGCCAAGATCGGGTCAGGGGCCCCGGGGAGCTGTTTTTT.

This clonotype turned up a few times. The J gene is TRBJ1-1, the V gene TRBV4-2; D is unresolved. This CDR3 region has 15 residues. Between the trimmed V and J ends, which lost 0 bases and 5 bases, there was a span of 13 bases. The germline CDR1 and CDR2 sequences are LGHNA and YNFKEQ. CDR3 in DNA: TGTGCCAGCAGCCAAGATCAAGGGAGGTGGACTGAAGCTTTCTTT. Residues: CASSQDQGRWTEAFF.

This clonotype was recorded a few times. CDR3 in amino acids: CASSLQSGSWNEQFF. CDR3 bases: TGTGCCAGCAGCTTACAGAGCGGGAGTTGGAATGAGCAGTTCTTC. The chain joins TRBV7-6 to TRBJ2-1; 8 bases are shared with TRBD2. V was pared by 2 bases and J by 7 bases, with 7 bases of the junction left unmatched. Germline CDR1 SGHVS, CDR2 FNYEAQ. The CDR3 runs 15 residues.

There are a few counts of this clonotype. This chain uses TRBV20-1 with TRBJ1-1, with 11 bases matching TRBD1. This CDR3 comprises 13 residues. Germline V gene sequence: CDR1 DFQATT, CDR2 SNEGSKA (reference sequence). With V trimmed by 3 bases and J by 7 bases, 4 bases remained unmatched. CDR3 in amino acids: CSARGTGGVEAFF. CDR3 bases: TGCAGTGCTAGGGGGACAGGGGGAGTTGAAGCTTTCTTT.

J is TRBJ2-1 and V is TRBV7-6; maybe TRBD1 (6 bases). This CDR3 has 16 amino acids. The germline V gene encodes CDR1 SGHVS and CDR2 FNYEAQ. Trimming took off 6 bases at V and 1 base at J, with 16 bases between the two ends. The CDR3 DNA sequence: TGTGCCAGCAGTGGTTCCGGACAGTTATCCTACAATGAGCAGTTCTTC. Translation: CASSGSGQLSYNEQFF.

The chain has TRBV4-2 and TRBJ2-3, with a weak D call TRBD1 (5 bases). Germline V gene sequence: CDR1 LGHNA, CDR2 YNFKEQ. Trimming left V 0 bases short and J 6 bases short, with 16 bases between. This CDR3 is built from 16 residues. This CDR3 is CASSQDGRADWDTQYF. In DNA form, the CDR3 reads TGTGCCAGCAGCCAAGACGGCAGGGCCGATTGGGATACGCAGTATTTT.